This passage covers 25 T cell receptor beta chains from one sample sequenced in a study of control samples from healthy donors and cancer patients. TCRdb keeps only in-frame clones here, not all; method: immunoSEQ multiplex PCR. The sample includes about 98,000 clones, about 79% of them seen just once. Sequencing was performed on blood. The receptors were sampled from a woman aged 30 to 39 in good health.

This chain uses TRBV3-1 (or the pseudogene TRBV3-2) with TRBJ1-1; 11 bases are shared with TRBD1. The CDR3 has 15 amino acids. The germline gives CDR1 LGHDT, CDR2 YNNKEL (reference sequence). V trimming: 4 bases; J trimming: 5 bases; junction bases outside the gene matches: 6. CDR3 sequence reads: CASSRRDRGITEAFF. CDR3 sequence (DNA): TGTGCCAGCAGCCGCCGGGACAGGGGGATAACTGAAGCTTTCTTT.

This clone was observed a handful of times. The gene calls are TRBV3-1 (or the pseudogene TRBV3-2) and TRBJ1-2, with D perhaps matching TRBD1 (5 bases). The germline CDR1 and CDR2 sequences are LGHDT and YNNKEL (reference sequence). This CDR3 spans 13 amino acids. Trimming removed 1 base at V and 8 bases at J, with 11 bases between. The CDR3 DNA reads as TGTGCCAGCAGCCAAGGGCCAAAGGGGGGCTACACCTTC. Encoded protein: CASSQGPKGGYTF.

V usage is TRBV29-1 and J usage is TRBJ1-2; 8 nucleotides align to TRBD1. V shed 6 bases and J 2 bases; nucleotides not matched to a gene: 5. Germline values: CDR1 SQVTM, CDR2 ANQGSEA. CDR3 length: 13 residues. DNA of the CDR3: TGCAGCGTCGGCGACAGGGGAAACTATGGCTACACCTTC. Its translation is CSVGDRGNYGYTF.

The V gene is TRBV7-3, the J gene TRBJ1-1; 11 bases map to TRBD1. Trimming cost V 5 bases and J 7 bases; bases outside gene matches: 6. This CDR3 comprises 14 residues. The V gene's germline CDR1 is SGHTA and CDR2 FQGTGA. Written as DNA, the CDR3 is TGTGCCAGCAGCCTAGGACAGGGGGCCAATGAAGCTTTCTTT. Translating it yields CASSLGQGANEAFF.

The rearrangement uses TRBV7-2 and TRBJ2-2; the match to TRBD2 covers 8 bases. The V segment lost 0 bases and the J segment 9 bases; nucleotides outside the gene matches: 15. The CDR3 has 18 residues. Per germline, CDR1 SGHTA and CDR2 FQGNSA. The CDR3 DNA is TGTGCCAGCAGCTTAGCCTTCGGAGCGGGGGCTAATGGACGGGAGCTGTTTTTT. Its protein is CASSLAFGAGANGRELFF.

The chain is built from TRBV7-9 and TRBJ2-3, with unresolved D. This CDR3 region has 11 residues. V lost 5 bases, J lost 2 bases, and 2 bases lay in between. Germline V gives CDR1 SEHNR, CDR2 FQNEAQ (reference sequence). The CDR3 loop is CASSATDTQYF. CDR3 DNA sequence: TGTGCCAGCAGCGCCACAGATACGCAGTATTTT.

This chain links TRBV30 with TRBJ2-5; TRBD1 matches 7 bases. CDR3 length equals 15 residues. V gave up 5 bases and J gave up 0 bases; unmatched junction bases: 9. CDR1 and CDR2 from the germline V gene are GTSNPN and SVGIG (reference sequence). CDR3 DNA sequence: TGTGCCTGGCGCCCGGGACAGAAGTACCAAGAGACCCAGTACTTC. The encoded protein is CAWRPGQKYQETQYF.

DNA for the CDR3: TGTGCCAGCAGTGGGTCCGGACAGGGAATGGACAATGAGCAGTTCTTC. The encoded protein is CASSGSGQGMDNEQFF. V gene TRBV5-6 combines with J gene TRBJ2-1; 8 bases fit TRBD1. Germline V gene lookup returns CDR1 SGHDT and CDR2 YYEEEE. V shed 5 bases, J shed 5 bases, and the junction held 12 bases outside the gene matches. This CDR3 has 16 amino acids.

The chain couples TRBV15 to TRBJ2-5, with TRBD2 as a possible D gene (6 bases). Germline V gene lookup returns CDR1 LNHNV and CDR2 YYDKDF (reference sequence). CDR3 size: 15 residues. V dropped 1 base and J dropped 2 bases, with 11 bases sitting between them. CDR3 residues: CATSRGRGEQETQYF. The CDR3 DNA reads as TGTGCCACCAGCAGAGGGAGGGGCGAACAAGAGACCCAGTACTTC.

The CDR3 DNA follows: TGTGCCAGCAGCTTAGTAACCCAAGAGACCCAGTACTTC. Protein sequence: CASSLVTQETQYF. This chain uses TRBV11-2 with TRBJ2-5; D not resolved. CDR1 is SGHAT and CDR2 is FQNNGV in the germline V gene. This CDR3 has 13 residues. V was shortened by 1 base and J by 1 base, with 4 bases between the two germline ends.

Only a few counts were recorded for this clone. The chain combines TRBV19 with TRBJ1-1; D not resolved. Germline lookup yields CDR1 LNHDA and CDR2 SQIVND (reference sequence). There are 15 residues in the CDR3. The V end was cut by 5 bases, the J end by 5 bases, with 18 bases between. The CDR3 loop reads CASSPQAGIRTEAFF. Written as DNA, the CDR3 is TGTGCCAGTAGTCCCCAAGCGGGGATAAGGACTGAAGCTTTCTTT. The complete variable domain, with remaining parts taken from reference TRBV19 and TRBJ1-1, reads DGGITQSPKYLFRKEGQNVTLSCEQNLNHDAMYWYRQDPGQGLRLIYYSQIVNDFQKGDIAEGYSVSREKKESFPLTVTSAQKNPTAFYLCASSPQAGIRTEAFFGQGTRLTVV.

The chain carries TRBV11-2 and TRBJ2-1, with D perhaps being TRBD1 or TRBD2 (7 bases each). The CDR3 sequence is 17 residues long. V lost 8 bases to trimming and J lost 0 bases, with 20 bases between them. Germline loops: CDR1 SGHAT, CDR2 FQNNGV. The CDR3 reads CASARGRGGASYNEQFF. DNA for the CDR3: TGTGCCAGCGCAAGGGGGCGGGGAGGGGCCTCCTACAATGAGCAGTTCTTC.

The chain couples TRBV4-2 to TRBJ2-5; the D call may be TRBD1 or TRBD2 (5 bases each). The last part of the DNA fits TRBJ2-7 better; the J call may be wrong. Germline V CDR1 and CDR2: LGHNA, YNFKEQ. There are 14 residues in the CDR3. CDR3 in DNA: TGTGCCAGCAGCCAAGCGGGACCGGGAAACGAGCAGTACTTC. It encodes CASSQAGPGNEQYF.

The chain is built from TRBV27 and TRBJ2-2; D might be TRBD1 (6 bases). V lost 4 bases and J lost 4, with 7 bases in between. Germline loops: CDR1 MNHEY, CDR2 SMNVEV (reference sequence). The CDR3 consists of 13 residues. The CDR3 DNA follows: TGTGCCAGCAGTTCCAGGGGCACCGGGGAGCTGTTTTTT. Its protein product is CASSSRGTGELFF.

This clone is a singleton in its sample. An end of the junction differs from the germline gene, which may be a read error. This chain joins TRBV5-1 and TRBJ2-7; the match to TRBD2 covers 7 bases. The germline V gene has CDR1 SGHRS and CDR2 YFSETQ. The CDR3 spans 15 residues. CDR3 coding DNA: TGCGCCAGCAGTCTGGTGGCGGGGGTAACCTACGTGCAGTACTTC. It encodes CASSLVAGVTYVQYF.

The chain links TRBV7-7 to TRBJ2-3; 8 nucleotides align to TRBD2. Trimming at V came to 5 bases and at J to 2 bases, leaving 6 bases not matched to a gene. Germline CDR1 reads SSHAT; CDR2 reads FNYEAQ (reference sequence). The CDR3 extends over 15 amino acids. The CDR3: CASSLTSDITDTQYF. In DNA, the CDR3 is TGTGCCAGCAGCCTGACTAGCGACATCACAGATACGCAGTATTTT.

The V gene is TRBV18, the J gene TRBJ1-5; D gene uncertain. Germline values: CDR1 KGHSH, CDR2 LQKENI. The V and J ends lost 8 bases and 0 bases respectively, with 14 bases between them. This CDR3 has 15 residues. CDR3 sequence reads: CASSQGPDSNQPQHF. In DNA, the CDR3 is TGTGCCAGCAGTCAAGGGCCGGATAGCAATCAGCCCCAGCATTTT.

This clone was observed a few times. The genes are TRBV4-3 and TRBJ2-3; 8 bases are a match to TRBD2. V shed 0 bases, J shed 5 bases, and the junction held 4 bases outside the gene matches. Germline loops: CDR1 LGHNA, CDR2 YSLEER. There are 15 residues in the CDR3. The CDR3 region is CASSQERGGVDTQYF. The CDR3 region has the DNA TGCGCCAGCAGCCAAGAACGGGGGGGTGTAGATACGCAGTATTTT.

J is TRBJ2-2 and V is TRBV9; D ambiguous. This CDR3 has 13 amino acids. CDR1 is SGDLS and CDR2 is YYNGEE in the germline V gene. With 0 bases removed from V and 4 bases from J, the gap between germline ends came to 4 bases. CDR3 in DNA: TGTGCCAGCAGCGTAGAGGTCACCGGGGAGCTGTTTTTT. Its translation: CASSVEVTGELFF. Using reference TRBV9 and TRBJ2-2 for the parts outside the CDR3, the full variable domain is DSGVTQTPKHLITATGQRVTLRCSPRSGDLSVYWYQQSLDQGLQFLIQYYNGEERAKGNILERFSAQQFPDLHSELNLSSLELGDSALYFCASSVEVTGELFFGEGSRLTVL.

This clone appeared a few times. The chain couples TRBV29-1 to TRBJ2-7; TRBD2 matches at 8 bases. CDR3 size: 13 residues. Germline-derived CDR1 and CDR2 are SQVTM and ANQGSEA. V dropped 4 bases and J dropped 3; count of bases not matched to a gene: 5. DNA of the CDR3: TGCAGCGTTGTTCCGGGGGGGCACTACGAGCAGTACTTC. It yields the protein CSVVPGGHYEQYF.

This chain connects TRBV9 to TRBJ1-4, with D possibly being TRBD1 (5 bases). Trimming took 0 bases from V and 0 from J, leaving 9 bases between them. This CDR3 region has 16 residues. CDR1 and CDR2 from the germline V gene are SGDLS and YYNGEE. For the CDR3, the DNA is TGTGCCAGCAGCGTAGCGGCAGGGTCAACTAATGAAAAACTGTTTTTT. This sequence encodes CASSVAAGSTNEKLFF.

This clone was counted between two and nine times. J is TRBJ2-1 and V is TRBV6-5; 9 nucleotides match TRBD2. The CDR3 sequence is 12 residues long. With 6 bases clipped from V and 10 bases from J, the junction kept 4 bases outside the gene matches. CDR1 is MNHEY, CDR2 SVGAGI, per germline. Here the CDR3 DNA reads TGTGCCAGCAGACCCACTAGCGGGGAGCAGTTCTTC. This gives the protein CASRPTSGEQFF.

DNA for the CDR3: TGTGCCAGCAGCCCCAGGGGGCTACGCCAGCCCCAGCATTTT. As protein: CASSPRGLRQPQHF. This sequence joins TRBV7-2 and TRBJ1-5, with TRBD1 identical over 8 bases. CDR3 length: 14 amino acids. V trimming: 5 bases; J trimming: 7 bases; junction bases outside the gene matches: 7. CDR1 is SGHTA and CDR2 is FQGNSA in the germline V gene.

In this sample, this clone turned up a few times. The chain recombines TRBV7-2 with TRBJ2-2; D is unresolved. This CDR3 has 13 amino acids. Deletions cut 6 bases from V and 4 bases from J, with 9 bases between. Per the germline V gene, CDR1 is SGHTA and CDR2 is FQGNSA. CDR3 amino acids: CASSPTTTGELFF. CDR3 DNA sequence: TGTGCCAGCAGTCCCACCACCACCGGGGAGCTGTTTTTT.

This chain uses TRBV7-7 with TRBJ2-5; D assignment may be TRBD1 or TRBD2 (6 bases each). Germline V CDR1 and CDR2: SSHAT, FNYEAQ (reference sequence). Trimming removed 4 bases at V and 5 bases at J, with 14 bases between. This CDR3 has 14 residues. The CDR3 protein is CASSSGAGSETQYF. The CDR3 DNA is TGTGCCAGCAGCTCGGGGGCGGGTAGCGAGACCCAGTACTTC.